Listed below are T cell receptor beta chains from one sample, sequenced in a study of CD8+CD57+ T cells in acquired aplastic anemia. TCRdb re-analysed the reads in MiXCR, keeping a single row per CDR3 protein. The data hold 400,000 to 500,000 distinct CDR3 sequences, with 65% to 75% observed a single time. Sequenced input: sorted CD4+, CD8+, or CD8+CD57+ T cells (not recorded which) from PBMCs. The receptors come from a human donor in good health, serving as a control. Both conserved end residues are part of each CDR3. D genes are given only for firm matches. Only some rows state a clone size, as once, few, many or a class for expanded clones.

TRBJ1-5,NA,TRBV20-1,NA,CSARGQADRQPQHF,TGCAGTGCTAGAGGACAGGCGGATCGTCAGCCCCAGCATTTT
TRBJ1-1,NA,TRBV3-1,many,CASSQGRAETEAFF,TGTGCCAGCAGCCAAGGCAGGGCGGAAACTGAAGCTTTCTTT
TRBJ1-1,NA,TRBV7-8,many,CASSLRSAGMNTEAFF,TGTGCCAGCAGCTTAAGGTCGGCAGGGATGAACACTGAAGCTTTCTTT
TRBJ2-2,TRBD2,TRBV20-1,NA,CSASRYSGGSGAGELFF,TGCAGTGCCAGCAGATATAGCGGGGGCTCAGGGGCCGGGGAGCTGTTTTTT
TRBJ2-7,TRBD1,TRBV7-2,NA,CASRLDRGELYF,TGTGCCAGCCGCCTGGACAGGGGAGAACTGTACTTT
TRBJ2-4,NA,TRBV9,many,CASSVFSGLMNIQYF,TGTGCCAGCAGCGTATTTTCGGGGCTGATGAACATTCAGTACTTC
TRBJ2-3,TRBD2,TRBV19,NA,CSSGNSYTDTQYF,TGTAGCAGCGGGAATTCGTACACAGATACGCAGTATTTT
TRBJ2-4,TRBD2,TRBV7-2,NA,CASRDGGGVAKNIQYF,TGTGCCAGCAGGGACGGGGGGGGAGTAGCCAAAAACATTCAGTACTTC
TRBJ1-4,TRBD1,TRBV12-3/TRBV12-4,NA,CASSIRDRNESLFF,TGTGCCAGCAGTATCCGGGACAGAAATGAAAGCCTGTTCTTT
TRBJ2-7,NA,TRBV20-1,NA,CSNQAMNTEDEQYF,TGCAGTAACCAGGCAATGAACACTGAAGACGAGCAGTACTTC
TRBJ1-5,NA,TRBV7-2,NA,CASSSHQRNTQYFF,TGTGCCAGCAGCTCCCACCAGCGGAATACGCAGTATTTTTTT
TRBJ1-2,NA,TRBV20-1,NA,CSVVSSPCYGYTF,TGCAGCGTTGTTTCGTCTCCGTGCTATGGCTACACCTTC
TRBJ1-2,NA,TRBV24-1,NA,CATSDSPPYTF,TGTGCCACCAGTGATTCACCCCCCTACACCTTT
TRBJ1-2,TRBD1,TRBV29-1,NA,CSAQTGVNGYTF,TGCAGCGCTCAGACAGGGGTGAATGGCTACACCTTC
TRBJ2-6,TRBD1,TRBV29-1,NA,CSVGDRGRGNTEAF,TGCAGCGTTGGAGACAGGGGGCGTGGGAACACTGAAGCTTTC
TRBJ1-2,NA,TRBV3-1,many,CASSQDKVNGYTF,TGTGCCAGCAGCCAAGATAAAGTAAATGGCTACACCTTC
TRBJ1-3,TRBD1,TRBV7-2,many,CASSPHRGMAGNTIYF,TGTGCCAGCAGCCCGCACAGGGGAATGGCTGGAAACACCATATATTTT
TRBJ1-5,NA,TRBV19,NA,CASSMGVVGNQPQHF,TGTGCCAGTAGTATGGGCGTTGTGGGCAATCAGCCCCAGCATTTT
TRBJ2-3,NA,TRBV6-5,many,CASSRVLSDTQYF,TGTGCCAGCTCGAGGGTTCTTTCAGATACGCAGTATTTT
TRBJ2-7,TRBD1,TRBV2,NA,CASSRDREESERYF,TGTGCCAGCAGCAGGGACAGGGAGGAAAGCGAGCGGTACTTC
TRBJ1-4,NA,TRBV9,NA,CASSVVQAGGSYVFF,TGTGCCAGCAGCGTAGTGCAAGCGGGGGGTTCCTACGTGTTTTTT
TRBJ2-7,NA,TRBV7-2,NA,CASSLWGRGEQYF,TGTGCCAGCAGCTTATGGGGAAGGGGCGAGCAGTACTTC
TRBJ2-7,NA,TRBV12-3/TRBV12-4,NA,CASSRLTGYVYEQYF,TGTGCCAGCAGTCGGCTAACAGGGTATGTCTACGAGCAGTACTTC
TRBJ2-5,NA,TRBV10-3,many,CAISDQGSFRETQYF,TGTGCCATCAGTGATCAGGGGAGTTTTCGAGAGACCCAGTACTTC
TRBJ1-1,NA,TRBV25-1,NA,CASSDWGEAFF,TGTGCCAGCAGTGATTGGGGGGAAGCTTTCTTT
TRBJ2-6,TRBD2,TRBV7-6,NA,CASSLAGGGSGANVLTF,TGTGCCAGCAGCTTGGCGGGGGGGGGCTCTGGGGCCAACGTCCTGACTTTC
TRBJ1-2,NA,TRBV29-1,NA,CSVHVSNYGYTF,TGCAGCGTGCACGTCAGTAACTATGGCTACACCTTC
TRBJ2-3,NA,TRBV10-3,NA,CAISERQDGAYEQYF,TGTGCCATCAGTGAGCGGCAGGACGGAGCCTACGAGCAGTACTTT
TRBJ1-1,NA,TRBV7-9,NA,CASSPAPELNTEAFF,TGTGCCAGCAGCCCCGCACCGGAACTGAACACTGAAGCTTTCTTT
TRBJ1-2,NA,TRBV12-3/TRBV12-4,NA,CASSLEGETYGYTF,TGTGCCAGCAGTTTAGAGGGGGAGACCTATGGCTACACCTTC
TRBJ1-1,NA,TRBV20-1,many,CSARSPNTEAFF,TGCAGTGCTAGGTCCCCGAACACTGAAGCTTTCTTT
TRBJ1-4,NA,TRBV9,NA,CASSFVPANTGEKLFF,TGCGCCAGCAGCTTCGTACCAGCGAACACCGGGGAAAAACTGTTTTTT
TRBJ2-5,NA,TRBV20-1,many,CSASDLQETQYF,TGCAGTGCTAGTGACCTACAAGAGACCCAGTACTTC
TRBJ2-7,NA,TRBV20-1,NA,CSARQGLTYKQYF,TGCAGTGCTAGACAGGGCCTGACCTACAAGCAGTACTTC
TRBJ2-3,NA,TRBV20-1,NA,CSARDTSSTDTQYF,TGCAGTGCTAGAGACACTTCTAGCACAGATACGCAGTATTTT
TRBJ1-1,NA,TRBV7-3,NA,CASSFREDTEAFF,TGTGCCAGCAGCTTCAGGGAGGACACTGAAGCTTTCTTT
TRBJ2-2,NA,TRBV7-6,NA,CASSLFHTGELFF,TGTGCCAGCAGCTTATTTCACACCGGGGAGCTGTTTTTC